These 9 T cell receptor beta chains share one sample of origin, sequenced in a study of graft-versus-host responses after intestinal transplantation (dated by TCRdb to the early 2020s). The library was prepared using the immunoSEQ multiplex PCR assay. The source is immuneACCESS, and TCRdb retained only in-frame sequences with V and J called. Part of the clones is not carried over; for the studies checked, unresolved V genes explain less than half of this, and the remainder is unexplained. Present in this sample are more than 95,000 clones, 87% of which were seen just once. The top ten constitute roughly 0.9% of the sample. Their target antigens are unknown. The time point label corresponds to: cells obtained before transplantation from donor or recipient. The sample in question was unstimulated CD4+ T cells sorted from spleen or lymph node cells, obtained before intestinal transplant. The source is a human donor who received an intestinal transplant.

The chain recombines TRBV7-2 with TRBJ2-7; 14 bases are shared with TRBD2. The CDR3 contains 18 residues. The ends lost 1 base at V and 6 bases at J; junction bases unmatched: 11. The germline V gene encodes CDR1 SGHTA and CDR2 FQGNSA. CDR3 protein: CASSLDRLAGGPGGEQYF. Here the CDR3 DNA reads TGTGCCAGCAGCTTAGACAGACTAGCGGGAGGGCCTGGAGGCGAGCAGTACTTC.

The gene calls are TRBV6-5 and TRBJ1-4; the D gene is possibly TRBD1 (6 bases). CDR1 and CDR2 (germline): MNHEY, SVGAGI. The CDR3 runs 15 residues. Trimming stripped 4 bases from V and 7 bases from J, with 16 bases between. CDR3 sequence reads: CASSFPRGSPEKLFF. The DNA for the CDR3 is TGTGCCAGCAGTTTCCCCAGGGGAAGCCCTGAAAAACTGTTTTTT.

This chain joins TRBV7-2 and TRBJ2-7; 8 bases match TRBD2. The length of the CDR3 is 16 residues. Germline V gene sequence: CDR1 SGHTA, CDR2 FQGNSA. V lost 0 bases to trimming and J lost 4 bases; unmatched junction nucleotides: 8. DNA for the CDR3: TGTGCCAGCAGCTTAGCTAGCGGGAAGAACCATTACGAGCAGTACTTC. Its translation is CASSLASGKNHYEQYF.

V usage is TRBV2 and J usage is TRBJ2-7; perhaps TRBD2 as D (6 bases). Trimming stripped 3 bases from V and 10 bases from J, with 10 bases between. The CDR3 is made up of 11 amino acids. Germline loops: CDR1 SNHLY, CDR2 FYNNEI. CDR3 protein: CASSEGGIQYF. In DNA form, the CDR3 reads TGTGCCAGCAGTGAGGGCGGGATACAGTACTTC.

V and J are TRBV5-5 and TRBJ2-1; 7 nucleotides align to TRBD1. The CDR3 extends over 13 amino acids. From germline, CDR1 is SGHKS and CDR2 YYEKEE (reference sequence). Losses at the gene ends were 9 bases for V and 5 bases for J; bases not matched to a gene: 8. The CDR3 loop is CATSTGPHNEQFF. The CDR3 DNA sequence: TGTGCCACTTCGACAGGGCCCCACAATGAGCAGTTCTTC.

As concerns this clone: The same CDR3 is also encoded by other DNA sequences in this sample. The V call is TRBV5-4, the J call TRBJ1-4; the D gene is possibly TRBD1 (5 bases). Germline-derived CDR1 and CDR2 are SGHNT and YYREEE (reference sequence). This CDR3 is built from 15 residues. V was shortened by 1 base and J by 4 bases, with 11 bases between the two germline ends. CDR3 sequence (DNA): TGTGCCAGCAGCTTGCGGCAGGGTCGTAATGAAAAACTGTTTTTT. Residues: CASSLRQGRNEKLFF.

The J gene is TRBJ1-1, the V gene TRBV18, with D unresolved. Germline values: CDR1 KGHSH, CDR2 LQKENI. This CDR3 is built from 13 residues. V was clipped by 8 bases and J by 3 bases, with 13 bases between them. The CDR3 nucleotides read TGTGCCAGCGCCCTGTGGGGAGACACTGAAGCTTTCTTT. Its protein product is CASALWGDTEAFF.

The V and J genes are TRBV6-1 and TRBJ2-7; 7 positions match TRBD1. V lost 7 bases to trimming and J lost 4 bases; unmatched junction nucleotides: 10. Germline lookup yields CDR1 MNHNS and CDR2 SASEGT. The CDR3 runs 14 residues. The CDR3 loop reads CASMTGTATYEQYF. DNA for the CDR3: TGTGCCAGCATGACCGGGACAGCTACTTACGAGCAGTACTTC.

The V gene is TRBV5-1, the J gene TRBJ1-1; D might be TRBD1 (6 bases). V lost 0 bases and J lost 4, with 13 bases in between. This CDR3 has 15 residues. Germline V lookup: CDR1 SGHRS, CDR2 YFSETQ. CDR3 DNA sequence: TGCGCCAGCAGCTTGGCCGGGACACTATTCACTGAAGCTTTCTTT. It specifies CASSLAGTLFTEAFF.